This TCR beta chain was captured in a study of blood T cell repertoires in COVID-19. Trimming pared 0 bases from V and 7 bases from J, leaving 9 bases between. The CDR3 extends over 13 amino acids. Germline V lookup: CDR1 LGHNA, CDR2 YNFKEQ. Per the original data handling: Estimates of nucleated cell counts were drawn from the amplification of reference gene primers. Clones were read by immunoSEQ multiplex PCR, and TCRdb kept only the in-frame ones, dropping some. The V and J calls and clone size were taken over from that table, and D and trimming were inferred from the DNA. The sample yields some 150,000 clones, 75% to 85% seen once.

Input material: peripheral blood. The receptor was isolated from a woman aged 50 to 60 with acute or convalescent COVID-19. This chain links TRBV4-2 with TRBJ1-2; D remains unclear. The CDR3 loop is CASSQEALGGYTF. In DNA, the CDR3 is TGTGCCAGCAGCCAAGAGGCCCTTGGTGGCTACACCTTC.